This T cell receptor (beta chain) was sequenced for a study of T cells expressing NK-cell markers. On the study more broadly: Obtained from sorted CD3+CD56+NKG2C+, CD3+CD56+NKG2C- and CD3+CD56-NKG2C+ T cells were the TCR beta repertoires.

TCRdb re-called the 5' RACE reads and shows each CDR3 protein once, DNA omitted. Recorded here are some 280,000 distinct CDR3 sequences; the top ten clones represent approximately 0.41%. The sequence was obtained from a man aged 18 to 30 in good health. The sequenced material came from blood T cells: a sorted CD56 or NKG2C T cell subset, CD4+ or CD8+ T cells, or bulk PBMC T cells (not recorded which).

The CDR3 loop reads CASSDLFRRRDTQYF. The gene calls are TRBV6-1 and TRBJ2-3. From germline, CDR1 is MNHNS and CDR2 SASEGT. The CDR3 loop spans 15 amino acids.